This TCR beta chain appears in the sequencing data of a study of regulatory T cells in long-lasting Graves disease. For TCR beta, libraries came from iRepertoire HTBI primers and Arm-PCR of CDR3 regions. Original methodology: Spanning all samples, the identified segments comprised 62 TRBV and over 13 TRBJ. TCRdb reprocessed the multiplex PCR reads via MiXCR and lists one record per CDR3 protein. For this entry, the V and J calls and clone size follow TCRdb and not the study's own pipeline. This sample yields roughly 470,000 distinct CDR3 sequences, of which around 21% are seen a single time; 7.8% belongs to the top ten. Indicated time point: persistent/refractory GD, antithyroid drugs over 5 years with positive TRAb. PBMC-derived RNA was used for the TCR library. The CDR3 loop spans 16 amino acids. Unmatched junction bases numbered 11, after V lost 8 bases and J lost 3 bases. Germline assignment: CDR1 SNHLY and CDR2 FYNNEI.

This clonotype was detected many times. Sequenced material: peripheral blood mononuclear cells (PBMCs), taken when the disease was refractory, from a patient treated with antithyroid drugs. The rearrangement links TRBV2 to TRBJ2-7, with 12 positions matching TRBD2. The TCR originated in a female donor with Graves disease. CDR3 bases: TGTGCCAGCCTCCCCCCCCGACTAGCGGGAGTCTACGAGCAGTACTTC. Its translation: CASLPPRLAGVYEQYF.